The sequence of this T cell receptor (beta chain) was determined in a study of cytomegalovirus exposure and HLA in healthy donors. Study as a whole: The 120 or so validation repertoires were produced on the same platform as the roughly 700 repertoires of the first cohort. This was reported in a later analysis.

A word on this clone: Its antigen is undetermined.

This CDR3 region has 15 residues. Germline lookup yields CDR1 MNHEY and CDR2 SMNVEV (reference sequence). V lost 4 bases and J lost 1; bases outside the gene matches: 4. Repertoires were generated with immunoSEQ multiplex PCR, while TCRdb's copy carries only in-frame clones and drops some. The table has tens of thousands of clones, approximately 94% seen once. Study-wide results and limits: The study flagged approximately 180 TCR beta chains as cytomegalovirus-associated. One later analysis, an examination of the roughly 110 validation repertoires, found that first-cohort TCR clusters tended to co-occur in them. A few chains tied to CMV proved CMV antigen-specific in vitro.

The sample was PBMCs. This sequence was found in a man aged 18 to 29 in good health and CMV-seropositive. This chain connects TRBV27 to TRBJ2-3; 8 bases are a match to TRBD1. The CDR3: CASSSPGQGTDTQYF. DNA of the CDR3: TGTGCCAGCAGTTCACCGGGACAGGGCACAGATACGCAGTATTTT.